These 17 T cell receptor beta chains were sequenced from one sample in a study of CD8 T cells in Susac syndrome (dated by TCRdb to the late 2010s). The library was built by means of the immunoSEQ multiplex PCR assay. RNA was extracted using the RNeasy kit, and roughly 0.45 to 1 ug of the RNA was reverse transcribed with random hexamers. TCRdb trimmed the raw reads at Q25, called clones with MiXCR and kept productive beta chains. Identical CDR3 protein sequences are pooled into one entry, listed with their most common genes and DNA. The sample has roughly 190,000 distinct CDR3 sequences on record, 95% of them singletons. The top ten hold roughly 0.15% of the sample. The material sequenced was CD8+ T cells from PBMCs. These receptor sequences come from a human donor with Susac syndrome.

The chain combines TRBV9 with TRBJ1-2; no firm D call. The length of the CDR3 is 14 residues. Trimming cost V 0 bases and J 8 bases, with 14 bases left between them. Germline values: CDR1 SGDLS, CDR2 YYNGEE. CDR3 in amino acids: CASSVATAGSGYTF. CDR3 bases: TGTGCCAGCAGCGTAGCTACAGCCGGCAGCGGCTACACCTTC.

The J gene is TRBJ1-2, the V gene TRBV20-1; perhaps TRBD1 as D (5 bases). This CDR3 region has 12 residues. The germline V gene encodes CDR1 DFQATT and CDR2 SNEGSKA (reference sequence). V was pared by 8 bases and J by 7 bases, with 17 bases between. The CDR3 DNA reads as TGCAGTCCCTATACGGGGGAGGGTGGCTACACCTTC. This encodes CSPYTGEGGYTF.

This chain links TRBV4-1 with TRBJ2-7, with 8 bases lining up with TRBD1. This CDR3 has 15 residues. From germline, CDR1 is MGHRA and CDR2 YSYEKL. Trimming at V came to 1 base and at J to 3 bases, leaving 5 bases not matched to a gene. The CDR3, as DNA: TGCGCCAGCAGCCAAGTGCCAGGGGGCTTCTACGAGCAGTACTTC. Encoded protein: CASSQVPGGFYEQYF.

V and J are TRBV3-1 and TRBJ2-1, with D unresolved. CDR1 and CDR2 (germline): LGHDT, YNNKEL (reference sequence). V lost 0 bases to trimming and J lost 1 base, with 1 base between them. The CDR3 covers 13 residues. CDR3 coding DNA: TGTGCCAGCAGCCAAGAGTCCTACAATGAGCAGTTCTTC. Protein product: CASSQESYNEQFF.

The chain carries TRBV10-3 and TRBJ1-2; D is possibly TRBD1 (5 bases). The germline V gene encodes CDR1 ENHRY and CDR2 SYGVKD. The CDR3 spans 15 residues. Trimming removed 5 bases at V and 2 bases at J, with 15 bases between. The DNA of the CDR3 is TGTGCCATCAGTTCGGGAGGGACCTCGAACTATGGCTACACCTTC. The encoded protein is CAISSGGTSNYGYTF.

The chain is built from TRBV2 and TRBJ2-7, with D hard to call. CDR3 length: 11 amino acids. Per the germline V gene, CDR1 is SNHLY and CDR2 is FYNNEI. Trimming removed 5 bases at V and 11 bases at J, with 13 bases between. CDR3 region: CASSSIPVEYF. CDR3 DNA: TGTGCCAGCAGTTCCATCCCGGTGGAGTACTTC.

The chain uses TRBV9 and TRBJ2-7; 7 positions match TRBD1. Germline V gene lookup returns CDR1 SGDLS and CDR2 YYNGEE. V lost 0 bases and J lost 4; bases outside the gene matches: 4. The CDR3 is 14 amino acids. The CDR3 coding sequence is TGTGCCAGCAGCGTAGAAGAGGGGGCTTACGAGCAGTACTTC. As protein: CASSVEEGAYEQYF.

This chain uses TRBV6-5 with TRBJ2-2; D might be TRBD1 (5 bases). Trimming shortened V by 2 bases and J by 4 bases, and 17 bases separated the two germline ends. CDR3 length: 17 amino acids. Germline V gene data show CDR1 as MNHEY and CDR2 as SVGAGI. The CDR3 sequence: CASSYTPAAGRTGELFF. DNA for the CDR3: TGTGCCAGCAGTTACACCCCCGCGGCAGGGCGCACCGGGGAGCTGTTTTTT.

The gene calls are TRBV5-1 and TRBJ2-3; TRBD2 matches at 8 bases. The CDR3 has 16 amino acids. Unmatched junction bases numbered 8, after V lost 3 bases and J lost 2 bases. The germline gives CDR1 SGHRS, CDR2 YFSETQ. The DNA for the CDR3 is TGCGCCAGCAGCTGGGGACTAGAGGAGAACACAGATACGCAGTATTTT. This gives the protein CASSWGLEENTDTQYF.

The genes are TRBV20-1 and TRBJ2-2; D call uncertain. Germline lookup yields CDR1 DFQATT and CDR2 SNEGSKA (reference sequence). Trimming stripped 6 bases from V and 4 bases from J, with 6 bases between. This CDR3 is 11 amino acids long. As DNA, the CDR3 is TGCAGTGCCTCGGGCACCGGGGAGCTGTTTTTT. Its protein is CSASGTGELFF.

The CDR3 region is CASSLAIAHTEAFF. The CDR3 nucleotides are TGTGCCAGCAGCTTGGCCATAGCACACACTGAAGCTTTCTTT. The chain has TRBV5-6 and TRBJ1-1, with no clear D. CDR1 is SGHDT, CDR2 YYEEEE, per germline. V dropped 0 bases and J dropped 3 bases, with 9 bases sitting between them. This CDR3 comprises 14 residues.

The chain joins TRBV30 to TRBJ2-1, with unresolved D. CDR3 size: 13 residues. Per the germline V gene, CDR1 is GTSNPN and CDR2 is SVGIG (reference sequence). Between the trimmed V and J ends, which lost 1 base and 5 bases, there was a span of 9 bases. CDR3 coding DNA: TGTGCCTGGAGTGAAGGCTTGAACAATGAGCAGTTCTTC. It specifies CAWSEGLNNEQFF.

The chain couples TRBV4-1 to TRBJ2-1; TRBD2 matches 8 bases. CDR3 length equals 15 residues. Trimming took 0 bases from V and 7 from J; bases not matched to a gene: 5. The germline CDR1 and CDR2 sequences are MGHRA and YSYEKL. DNA for the CDR3: TGCGCCAGCAGCCAAGATACGGGAGGGTTGAATGAGCAGTTCTTC. As protein: CASSQDTGGLNEQFF.

The chain recombines TRBV30 with TRBJ1-2; possibly TRBD1 for D (6 bases). CDR1 is GTSNPN and CDR2 is SVGIG in the germline V gene (reference sequence). This CDR3 is built from 13 residues. Between the trimmed V and J ends, which lost 3 bases and 3 bases, there was a span of 11 bases. CDR3 sequence reads: CAWRTGGYYGYTF. The CDR3 nucleotides are TGTGCCTGGAGGACGGGGGGCTACTATGGCTACACCTTC.

The J gene is TRBJ2-7, the V gene TRBV27; 8 bases agree with TRBD1. CDR3 length: 17 amino acids. Germline lookup yields CDR1 MNHEY and CDR2 SMNVEV (reference sequence). V dropped 6 bases and J dropped 7; count of bases not matched to a gene: 20. In nucleotides, the CDR3 is TGTGCCAGCAGCCCTCAGGACAGGGCTTTTGATCTGGTAGAGCAGTACTTC. Translation: CASSPQDRAFDLVEQYF.

This clonotype was observed a few times. The chain joins TRBV11-1 to TRBJ2-1; D gene ambiguous. The V end lost 5 bases, the J end lost 4 bases, and 12 bases lay between the germline ends. Germline V lookup: CDR1 SGHAT, CDR2 FQDESV (reference sequence). This CDR3 has 14 amino acids. This CDR3 is CASSPTGVYNEQFF. CDR3 nucleotide sequence: TGTGCCAGCAGCCCTACGGGCGTTTACAATGAGCAGTTCTTC.

The gene calls are TRBV14 and TRBJ2-7; tentatively, D is TRBD1 (6 bases). V gave up 1 base and J gave up 3 bases, with 13 bases separating them. CDR3 length: 15 residues. Germline loops: CDR1 SGHDN, CDR2 FVKESK. The CDR3 DNA is TGTGCCAGCAGCCAAGGGCAGGGGCAGTTCTACGAGCAGTACTTC. Translated, it gives CASSQGQGQFYEQYF.